Below, one TCR beta chain is given with its context. Its antigen is still unknown. These data belong to a study of OX40 agonist ivuxolimab in advanced cancers. Across the whole study: One hepatocellular carcinoma and a couple of cutaneous melanoma patients partially responded. Study findings and constraints: Those patients achieving a partial response at 0.1-3.0 mg/kg showed among the lowest clonal expansion.

If patients had autoimmune disease history or systemic immunosuppression, they were excluded. Trimming removed 3 bases from V and 0 bases from J, with 9 bases in between. The CDR3 loop spans 15 amino acids. Germline V gives CDR1 SNHLY, CDR2 FYNNEI. Some clones are missing from TCRdb's copy, which holds only in-frame ones; the method was immunoSEQ multiplex PCR. Of over 35,000 clones listed, more than 75% were seen once; the top ten hold 15% to 20%. The gene calls are TRBV2 and TRBJ2-1; perhaps TRBD1 as D (5 bases). The sequence was obtained from an adult with an advanced solid tumor such as melanoma, head and neck, liver or kidney cancer. The starting material was CD4+ or CD8+ T cells sorted from blood, obtained in a trial of the OX40 agonist ivuxolimab. The CDR3 DNA reads as TGTGCCAGCAGTGATTGGACACGCTCCTACAATGAGCAGTTCTTC. Its translation is CASSDWTRSYNEQFF.